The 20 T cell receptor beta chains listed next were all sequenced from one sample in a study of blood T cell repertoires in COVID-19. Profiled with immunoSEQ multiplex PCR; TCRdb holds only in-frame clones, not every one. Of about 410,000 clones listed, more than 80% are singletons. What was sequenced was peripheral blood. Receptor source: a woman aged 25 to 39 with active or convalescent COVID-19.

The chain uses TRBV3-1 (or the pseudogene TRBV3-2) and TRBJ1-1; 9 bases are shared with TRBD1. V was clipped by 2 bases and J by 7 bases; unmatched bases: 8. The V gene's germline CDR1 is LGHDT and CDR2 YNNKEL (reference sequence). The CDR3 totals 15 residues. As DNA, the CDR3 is TGTGCCAGCAGCCAAATCAGGACAGGGGCTAGTGAAGCTTTCTTT. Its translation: CASSQIRTGASEAFF.

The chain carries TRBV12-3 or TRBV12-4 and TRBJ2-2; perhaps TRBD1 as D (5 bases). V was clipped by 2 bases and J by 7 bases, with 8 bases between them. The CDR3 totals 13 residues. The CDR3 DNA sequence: TGTGCCAGCAGTTTATATGACAGCGGGGAGCTGTTTTTT. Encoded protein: CASSLYDSGELFF.

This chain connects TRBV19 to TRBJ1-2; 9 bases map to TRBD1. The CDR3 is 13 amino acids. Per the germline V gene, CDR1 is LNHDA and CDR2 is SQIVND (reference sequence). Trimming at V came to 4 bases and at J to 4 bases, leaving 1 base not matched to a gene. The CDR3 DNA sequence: TGTGCCAGTAGTAGGGACAGGGTCTATGGCTACACCTTC. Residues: CASSRDRVYGYTF.

This CDR3 is CASYITASTDTQYF. Here the CDR3 DNA reads TGCGCCAGCTATATAACAGCTAGCACAGATACGCAGTATTTT. This sequence joins TRBV10-2 and TRBJ2-3; D unresolved. V was pared by 8 bases and J by 0 bases, with 12 bases between. The length of the CDR3 is 14 residues. Per the germline V gene, CDR1 is WSHSY and CDR2 is SAAADI.

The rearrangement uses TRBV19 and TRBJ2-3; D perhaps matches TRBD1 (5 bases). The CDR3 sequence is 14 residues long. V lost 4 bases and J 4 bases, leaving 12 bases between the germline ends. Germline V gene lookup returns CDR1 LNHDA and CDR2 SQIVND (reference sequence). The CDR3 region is CASSTRQGPDTQYF. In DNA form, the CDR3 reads TGTGCCAGTAGTACTCGGCAGGGCCCAGATACGCAGTATTTT.

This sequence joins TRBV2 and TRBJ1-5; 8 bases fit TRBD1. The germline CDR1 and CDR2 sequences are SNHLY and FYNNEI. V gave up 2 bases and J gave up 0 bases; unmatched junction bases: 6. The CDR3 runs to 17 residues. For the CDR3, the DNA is TGTGCCAGCAGTGAATACCTGGACAGGGATAGCAATCAGCCCCAGCATTTT. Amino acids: CASSEYLDRDSNQPQHF.

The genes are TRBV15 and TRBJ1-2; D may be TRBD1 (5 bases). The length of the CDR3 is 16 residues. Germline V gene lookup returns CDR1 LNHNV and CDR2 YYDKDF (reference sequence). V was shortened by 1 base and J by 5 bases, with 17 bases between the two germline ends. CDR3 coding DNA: TGTGCCACCAGCAGAGGTGGGACCGGGACTGCGTATGGCTACACCTTC. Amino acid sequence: CATSRGGTGTAYGYTF.

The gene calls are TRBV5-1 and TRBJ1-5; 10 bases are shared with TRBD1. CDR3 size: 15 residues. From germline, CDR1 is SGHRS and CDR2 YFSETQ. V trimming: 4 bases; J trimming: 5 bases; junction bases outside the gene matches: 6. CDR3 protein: CASSPGTGVHQPQHF. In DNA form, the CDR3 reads TGCGCCAGCAGCCCTGGGACAGGGGTTCATCAGCCCCAGCATTTT.

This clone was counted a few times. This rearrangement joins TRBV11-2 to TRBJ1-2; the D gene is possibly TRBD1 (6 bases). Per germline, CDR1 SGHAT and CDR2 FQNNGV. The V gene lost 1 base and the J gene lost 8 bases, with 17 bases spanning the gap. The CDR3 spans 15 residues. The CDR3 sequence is CASSLGWTAGGGYTF. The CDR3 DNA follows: TGTGCCAGCAGCTTAGGTTGGACAGCCGGCGGGGGCTACACCTTC.

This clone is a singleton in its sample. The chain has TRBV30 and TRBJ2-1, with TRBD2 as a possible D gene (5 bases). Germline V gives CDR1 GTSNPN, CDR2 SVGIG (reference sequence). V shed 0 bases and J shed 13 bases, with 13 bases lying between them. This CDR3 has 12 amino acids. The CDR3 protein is CAWSVGGLFQFF. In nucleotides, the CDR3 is TGTGCCTGGAGTGTCGGCGGGCTTTTCCAGTTCTTC.

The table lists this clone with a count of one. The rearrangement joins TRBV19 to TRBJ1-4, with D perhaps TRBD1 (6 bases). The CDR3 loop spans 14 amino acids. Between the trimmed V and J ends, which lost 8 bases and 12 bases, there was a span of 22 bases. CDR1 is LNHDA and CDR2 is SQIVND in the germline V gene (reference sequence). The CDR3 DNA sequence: TGTGCCAGTCTCCGAATGGGGGGGCTACAGGAACTGTTTTTT. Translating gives CASLRMGGLQELFF.

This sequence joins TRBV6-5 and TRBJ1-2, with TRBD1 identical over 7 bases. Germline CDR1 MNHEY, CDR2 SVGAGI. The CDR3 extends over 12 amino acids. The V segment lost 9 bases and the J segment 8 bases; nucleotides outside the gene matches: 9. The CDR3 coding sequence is TGTGCCAGTTGGGACAGAGCACCGGGCTACACCTTC. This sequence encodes CASWDRAPGYTF.

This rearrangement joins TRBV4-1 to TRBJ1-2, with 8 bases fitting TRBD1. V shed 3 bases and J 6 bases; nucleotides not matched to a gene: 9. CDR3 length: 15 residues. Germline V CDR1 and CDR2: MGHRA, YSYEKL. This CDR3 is CASSQDRVSGDGYTF. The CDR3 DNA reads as TGCGCCAGCAGCCAGGACAGGGTGAGCGGGGATGGCTACACCTTC.

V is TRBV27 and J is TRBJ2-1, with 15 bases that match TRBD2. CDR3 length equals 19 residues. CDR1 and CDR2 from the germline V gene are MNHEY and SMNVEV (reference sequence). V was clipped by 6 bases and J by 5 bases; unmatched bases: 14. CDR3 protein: CASRIWGLAGGSGDNEQFF. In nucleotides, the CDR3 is TGTGCCAGCAGGATATGGGGACTAGCGGGAGGTTCGGGGGACAATGAGCAGTTCTTC.

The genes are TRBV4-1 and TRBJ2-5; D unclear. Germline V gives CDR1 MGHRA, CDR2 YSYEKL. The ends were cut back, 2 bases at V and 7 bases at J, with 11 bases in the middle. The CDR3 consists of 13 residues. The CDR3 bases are TGCGCCAGCAGCCAAAACAACCTGGTGACCCAGTACTTC. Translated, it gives CASSQNNLVTQYF.

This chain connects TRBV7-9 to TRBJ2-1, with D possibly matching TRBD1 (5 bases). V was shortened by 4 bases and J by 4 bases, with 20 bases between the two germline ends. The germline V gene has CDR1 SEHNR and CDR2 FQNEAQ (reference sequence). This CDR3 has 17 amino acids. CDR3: CASSSDRHLDLYNEQFF. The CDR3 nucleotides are TGTGCCAGCAGCTCCGACAGACACCTTGACCTGTACAATGAGCAGTTCTTC.

CDR3 protein: CASSGDGPEAFF. For the CDR3, the DNA is TGTGCCAGCTCCGGGGATGGACCCGAGGCTTTCTTT. The chain couples TRBV2 to TRBJ1-1; D not certain. The CDR3 spans 12 residues. The ends were cut back, 8 bases at V and 11 bases at J, with 18 bases in the middle. The germline V gene encodes CDR1 SNHLY and CDR2 FYNNEI.

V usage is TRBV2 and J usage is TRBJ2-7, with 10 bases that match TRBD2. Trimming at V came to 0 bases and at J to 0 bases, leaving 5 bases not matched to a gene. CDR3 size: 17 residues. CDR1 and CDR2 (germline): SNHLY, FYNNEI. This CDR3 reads CASSEALWTSGSYEQYF. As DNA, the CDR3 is TGTGCCAGCAGTGAAGCGCTTTGGACTAGCGGCTCCTACGAGCAGTACTTC.

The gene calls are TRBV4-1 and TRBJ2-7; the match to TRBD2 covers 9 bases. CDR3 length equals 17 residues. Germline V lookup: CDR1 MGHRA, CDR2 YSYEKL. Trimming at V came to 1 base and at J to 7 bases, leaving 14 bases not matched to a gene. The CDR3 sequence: CASSQGEVAGGPEEQYF. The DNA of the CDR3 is TGCGCCAGCAGCCAAGGGGAGGTTGCGGGAGGGCCCGAAGAGCAGTACTTC.

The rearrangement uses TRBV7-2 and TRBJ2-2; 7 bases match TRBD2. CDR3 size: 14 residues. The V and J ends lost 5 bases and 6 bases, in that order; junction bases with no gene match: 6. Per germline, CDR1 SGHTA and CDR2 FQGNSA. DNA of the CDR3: TGTGCCAGCAGCCAACTCCTAGCGGCCGGGGAGCTGTTTTTT. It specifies CASSQLLAAGELFF.